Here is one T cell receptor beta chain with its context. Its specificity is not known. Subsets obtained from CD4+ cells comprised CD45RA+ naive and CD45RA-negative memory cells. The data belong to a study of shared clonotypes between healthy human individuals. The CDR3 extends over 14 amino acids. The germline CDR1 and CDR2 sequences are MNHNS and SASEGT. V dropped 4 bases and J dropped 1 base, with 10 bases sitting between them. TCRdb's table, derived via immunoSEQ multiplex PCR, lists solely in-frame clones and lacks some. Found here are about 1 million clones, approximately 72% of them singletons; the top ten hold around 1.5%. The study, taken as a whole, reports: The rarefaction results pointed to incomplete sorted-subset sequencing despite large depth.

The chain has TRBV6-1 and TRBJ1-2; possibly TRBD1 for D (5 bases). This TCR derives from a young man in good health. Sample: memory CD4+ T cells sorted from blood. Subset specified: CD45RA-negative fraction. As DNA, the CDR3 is TGTGCCAGCAGTGTGACAGAAATTAACTATGGCTACACCTTC. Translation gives CASSVTEINYGYTF.